This T cell receptor (beta chain) was recovered during a study of a mutant IDH1 vaccine in newly diagnosed glioma. This CDR3 contains 15 residues. The junction had 1 base not matched to a gene; V was cut back by 3 bases and J by 3 bases. Per the germline V gene, CDR1 is LNHDA and CDR2 is SQIVND (reference sequence). With respect to this clone: Its antigen remains unidentified.

Sequenced by immunoSEQ multiplex PCR; TCRdb stores in-frame clones only, minus some. The sample lists 20,000 to 30,000 clones, roughly 85% seen once, with over 7.5% in the top ten. Time point: week 11, during vaccination. Topical imiquimod was applied with each vaccine dose, which held 300 ug of mutant IDH1 20-mer peptide. The source is a middle-aged man with glioma. Sample: PBMCs, taken from a glioma patient whose treatment included an IDH1 peptide vaccine. This rearrangement joins TRBV19 to TRBJ2-1; 11 positions agree with TRBD2. CDR3 nucleotides: TGTGCCAGTAGTATGACTAGCGGGGTCTACAATGAGCAGTTCTTC. Protein: CASSMTSGVYNEQFF.